The 3 T cell receptor beta chains below all came from one sample that was sequenced in a study of T cell repertoires in cytomegalovirus infection. Each CDR3 protein gets one entry after TCRdb re-called the reads with MiXCR. The sample shows fewer than 550,000 distinct CDR3 sequences, approximately 25% of them seen only once. The specimen sequenced was PBMCs. The source is a human donor in good health (CMV status not recorded). Some clones in this sample may be carry-over from other donors' samples.

This clonotype was counted a single time. The CDR3 loop reads CASSRGINSPLHF. The CDR3 DNA follows: TGTGCCAGCTCGCGAGGAATTAATTCACCCCTCCACTTT. The gene calls are TRBV6-2 or TRBV6-3 and TRBJ1-6; D call uncertain. The CDR3 has 13 residues. The germline CDR1 and CDR2 sequences are MNHEY and SVGEGT. The ends were cut back, 8 bases at V and 6 bases at J, with 11 bases in the middle.

This clonotype was seen only a few times. The CDR3 sequence is CATLPSGVSYEQYV. The CDR3 nucleotides read TGTGCCACCCTCCCTAGCGGGGTATCCTACGAGCAGTACGTC. The chain couples TRBV28 to TRBJ2-7, with 9 bases lining up with TRBD2. Trimming removed 10 bases from V and 1 base from J; junction bases left unmatched: 8. The CDR3 covers 14 residues. Germline CDR1 MDHEN, CDR2 SYDVKM.

With respect to this clonotype: Since a much larger clone is just one base distant, this may be a read error. The rearrangement joins TRBV7-2 to TRBJ2-1; D is unclear. The V end was cut by 4 bases, the J end by 8 bases, with 12 bases between. Germline values: CDR1 SGHTA, CDR2 FQGNSA. The CDR3 is 13 residues long. The DNA for the CDR3 is TGTGCCAGCAGCTCCCCTGGCGCCCATGAGCAGTTCTTC. Protein: CASSSPGAHEQFF.